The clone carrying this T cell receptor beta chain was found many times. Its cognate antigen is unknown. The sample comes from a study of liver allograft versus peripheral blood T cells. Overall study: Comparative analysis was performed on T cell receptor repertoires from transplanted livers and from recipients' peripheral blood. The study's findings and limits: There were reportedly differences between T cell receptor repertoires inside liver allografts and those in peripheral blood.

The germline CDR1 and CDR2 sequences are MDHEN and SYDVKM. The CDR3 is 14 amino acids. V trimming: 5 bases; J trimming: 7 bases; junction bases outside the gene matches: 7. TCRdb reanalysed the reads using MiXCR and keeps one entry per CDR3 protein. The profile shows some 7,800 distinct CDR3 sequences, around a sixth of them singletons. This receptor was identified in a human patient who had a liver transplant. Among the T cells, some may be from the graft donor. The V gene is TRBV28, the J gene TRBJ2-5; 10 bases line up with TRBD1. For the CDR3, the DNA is TGTGCCAGCAGTCCGGGACAGGGGCCCCGGACCCAGTACTTC. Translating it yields CASSPGQGPRTQYF. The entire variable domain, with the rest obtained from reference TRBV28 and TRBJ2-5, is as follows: DVKVTQSSRYLVKRTGEKVFLECVQDMDHENMFWYRQDPGLGLRLIYFSYDVKMKEKGDIPEGYSVSREKKERFSLILESASTNQTSMYLCASSPGQGPRTQYFGPGTRLLVL.